Listed below are T cell receptor beta chains from one sample, sequenced in a study of naive and memory T cell subsets. A single record per CDR3 protein comes from TCRdb applying MiXCR to the UMI-ligation and nested PCR reads. Of around 140,000 distinct CDR3 sequences listed, approximately 22% are singletons. The sample consisted of naive CD4+ T cells from blood. The receptors stem from a human donor in good health. The conserved cysteine and the conserved F or W are not part of the CDR3 here. The order of the fields is CDR3 protein, J gene, V gene, clone size, CDR3 length. Some rows have no size entry. The others give once, few or many, or a class for an expanded clone.

ATSRGPLWQGVDEQY	TRBJ2-7	TRBV15	few	15
ASRRLAASSYEQY	TRBJ2-7	TRBV6-5	-	13
ASARTSGRALNNEQF	TRBJ2-1	TRBV28	few	15
SASITSSYEQY	TRBJ2-7	TRBV20-1	-	11
ASRITRDSNQPQH	TRBJ1-5	TRBV6-1	few	13
ASSTGQGADTQY	TRBJ2-3	TRBV5-1	-	12
ASSQVRGSYGYT	TRBJ1-2	TRBV3-1	few	12
ASSPFTGAPSSGSADTQY	TRBJ2-3	TRBV28	few	18
SAPTRGNGYT	TRBJ1-2	TRBV20-1	few	10
SSGGDTQY	TRBJ2-3	TRBV29-1	many	8
ASSEAGIGETQY	TRBJ2-5	TRBV2	-	12